Presented here are 17 T cell receptor beta chains from one specimen sequenced in a study of T cells in Graves' hyperthyroidism and ophthalmopathy. Researchers took RNA transcripts and amplified the TCR beta CDR3 regions from them. TCR CDR3 underwent first-round RT-PCR with the HTBI primer set. TCRdb reprocessed the multiplex PCR reads via MiXCR and lists one record per CDR3 protein. This sample has 200,000 to 250,000 distinct CDR3 sequences, with around 16% found just once. The material sequenced was blood. All receptors come from a woman aged 50 to 60 with Graves' hyperthyroidism.

This clonotype was seen only a few times. This chain joins TRBV18 and TRBJ1-5, with D unresolved. The CDR3 is made up of 14 amino acids. Between the trimmed V and J ends, which lost 1 base and 5 bases, there was a span of 9 bases. The germline CDR1 and CDR2 sequences are KGHSH and LQKENI. Written as DNA, the CDR3 is TGTGCCAGCTCACCACGGGGTCAGGATCAGCCCCAGCATTTT. It translates to CASSPRGQDQPQHF.

This clonotype occurred many times. The J gene is TRBJ2-5, the V gene TRBV2, with D possibly being TRBD1 (7 bases). V lost 8 bases to trimming and J lost 5 bases, with 21 bases between them. The CDR3 is made up of 15 amino acids. CDR1 and CDR2 from the germline V gene are SNHLY and FYNNEI. The CDR3, as DNA: TGTGCCAGCTCGGTCGAAACCTCAGGGGGGGAGACCCAGTACTTC. It is translated as CASSVETSGGETQYF.

The chain couples TRBV18 to TRBJ2-6; 8 nucleotides line up with TRBD1. The germline gives CDR1 KGHSH, CDR2 LQKENI. The CDR3 runs to 19 residues. Trimming cost V 8 bases and J 5 bases; bases outside gene matches: 20. CDR3 loop: CASQTNPGQVLARANVLTF. DNA of the CDR3: TGTGCCAGCCAAACCAACCCGGGACAGGTCCTCGCTAGGGCCAACGTCCTGACTTTC.

In this sample, this clonotype turned up many times. The V gene is TRBV11-2, the J gene TRBJ2-3; TRBD2 matches at 13 bases. Germline V gene lookup returns CDR1 SGHAT and CDR2 FQNNGV. The CDR3 has 17 residues. Trimming took 6 bases from V and 3 from J; bases not matched to a gene: 9. This CDR3 reads CASSLRLAGGLTDTQYF. The CDR3 nucleotides are TGTGCCAGCAGTTTGAGACTAGCGGGAGGACTAACAGATACGCAGTATTTT.

This clonotype was counted many times. The V gene is TRBV7-9, the J gene TRBJ2-1; tentatively, D is TRBD1 (5 bases). Germline CDR1 SEHNR, CDR2 FQNEAQ (reference sequence). V lost 1 base and J 6 bases, leaving 10 bases between the germline ends. This CDR3 spans 14 amino acids. The DNA of the CDR3 is TGTGCCAGCAGCTTAGACCAGGGCCCCAATGAGCAGTTCTTC. It codes for CASSLDQGPNEQFF.

The table lists this clonotype with many counts. V and J are TRBV11-2 and TRBJ2-3, with D tentatively TRBD2 (5 bases). The CDR3 sequence is 15 residues long. V was clipped by 3 bases and J by 2 bases, with 12 bases between them. CDR1 and CDR2 (germline): SGHAT, FQNNGV. The DNA of the CDR3 is TGTGCCAGCAGCTTTGCGGGCAGATTCACAGATACGCAGTATTTT. It specifies CASSFAGRFTDTQYF.

Many counts were recorded for this clonotype. A much larger clonotype is one base distant, so this may be a read error. The chain joins TRBV7-2 to TRBJ2-1, with D uncertain. Trimming cost V 8 bases and J 0 bases, with 2 bases left between them. The CDR3 has 11 residues. Germline assignment: CDR1 SGHTA and CDR2 FQGNSA. As DNA, the CDR3 is TGTGCCAGCGGCTCCTACAATGAGCAGTTCTTC. The encoded protein is CASGSYNEQFF.

This clonotype was seen only a few times. This chain connects TRBV20-1 to TRBJ1-5; 7 nucleotides agree with TRBD1. The CDR3 is 13 amino acids. Germline CDR1 reads DFQATT; CDR2 reads SNEGSKA (reference sequence). The J segment lost 3 bases and the V segment lost 7 bases, leaving 6 bases of the junction unmatched. CDR3 sequence: CSGEGASNQPQHF. Here the CDR3 DNA reads TGCAGTGGGGAGGGGGCCTCCAATCAGCCCCAGCATTTT.

This clonotype was detected a few times. The chain carries TRBV6-4 and TRBJ1-1, with D unresolved. V lost 2 bases and J 11 bases, leaving 12 bases between the germline ends. This CDR3 region has 12 residues. Germline V lookup: CDR1 MRHNA, CDR2 SNTAGT. The CDR3 loop reads CASSDRPIYAFF. In DNA form, the CDR3 reads TGTGCCAGCAGTGACAGGCCAATATATGCTTTCTTT.

Many counts were recorded for this clonotype. The V and J genes are TRBV11-2 and TRBJ2-1; 8 bases are shared with TRBD2. The germline gives CDR1 SGHAT, CDR2 FQNNGV. J was trimmed by 5 bases and V by 1 base; bases with no gene match: 4. The CDR3 contains 15 residues. This CDR3 is CASSLVLAVHNEQFF. CDR3 nucleotides: TGTGCCAGCAGCTTAGTACTAGCGGTCCACAATGAGCAGTTCTTC.

This clonotype was recorded at least ten times. The chain is built from TRBV3-1 and TRBJ2-3, with 8 nucleotides matching TRBD2. CDR1 is LGHDT and CDR2 is YNNKEL in the germline V gene (reference sequence). The CDR3 length is 20 residues. J gave up 4 bases and V 5 bases, and 23 bases lay outside the gene matches. The CDR3 spells CASSGTGVSGSLLAADTQYF. DNA of the CDR3: TGTGCCAGCAGCGGAACGGGGGTCAGCGGGAGTCTTCTTGCGGCAGATACGCAGTATTTT.

This clonotype has at least ten counts. This chain joins TRBV12-5 and TRBJ2-3, with D hard to call. CDR3 length equals 15 residues. Germline CDR1 reads LGHNT; CDR2 reads FRNRAP. The V end lost 4 bases, the J end lost 0 bases, and 11 bases lay between the germline ends. In DNA, the CDR3 is TGTGCTAGTGGTTGGACGGTATCTAGCACAGATACGCAGTATTTT. This encodes CASGWTVSSTDTQYF.

In its sample, this clonotype was seen a few times. The chain combines TRBV3-1 with TRBJ1-4; 8 nucleotides line up with TRBD1. This CDR3 spans 18 amino acids. CDR1 is LGHDT and CDR2 is YNNKEL in the germline V gene (reference sequence). Germline trimming cut 3 bases from V and 0 bases from J; bases unmatched to any gene: 9. The DNA for the CDR3 is TGTGCCAGCAGCCAGGTAGTGGGACAGGATGCAACTAATGAAAAACTGTTTTTT. Translation gives CASSQVVGQDATNEKLFF.

The sample holds many counts of this clonotype. The V gene is TRBV20-1, the J gene TRBJ2-1; D is unclear. Germline-derived CDR1 and CDR2 are DFQATT and SNEGSKA (reference sequence). Trimming stripped 0 bases from V and 9 bases from J, with 12 bases between. This CDR3 spans 13 amino acids. CDR3 residues: CSARDLGRREQFF. The CDR3 nucleotides are TGCAGTGCTAGAGACCTGGGCCGCCGTGAGCAGTTCTTC.

This clonotype was seen repeatedly, ten times or more. The rearrangement joins TRBV12-3 or TRBV12-4 to TRBJ2-1; TRBD2 agrees at 7 bases. With 5 bases clipped from V and 7 bases from J, the junction kept 5 bases outside the gene matches. CDR3 length: 13 amino acids. The CDR3 reads CASSPGGMNEQFF. CDR3 nucleotides: TGTGCCAGCAGTCCCGGGGGGATGAATGAGCAGTTCTTC.

The rearrangement joins TRBV7-9 to TRBJ2-7; D uncertain. The CDR3 contains 16 residues. Germline loops: CDR1 SEHNR, CDR2 FQNEAQ (reference sequence). V lost 2 bases to trimming and J lost 4 bases, with 18 bases between them. CDR3 sequence reads: CASSLPLLSPTYEQYF. The CDR3 nucleotides read TGTGCCAGCAGCTTACCCTTGTTATCTCCGACTTACGAGCAGTACTTC.

This clonotype was counted at least ten times. The chain employs TRBV13 and TRBJ2-7; 7 bases are shared with TRBD2. The CDR3 is made up of 15 amino acids. Germline V gene lookup returns CDR1 PRHDT and CDR2 FYEKMQ (reference sequence). V was clipped by 0 bases and J by 2 bases; unmatched bases: 4. The CDR3 DNA reads as TGTGCCAGCAGCTTAGGAGGCGGGAGTGCCTACGAGCAGTACTTC. Translation: CASSLGGGSAYEQYF.